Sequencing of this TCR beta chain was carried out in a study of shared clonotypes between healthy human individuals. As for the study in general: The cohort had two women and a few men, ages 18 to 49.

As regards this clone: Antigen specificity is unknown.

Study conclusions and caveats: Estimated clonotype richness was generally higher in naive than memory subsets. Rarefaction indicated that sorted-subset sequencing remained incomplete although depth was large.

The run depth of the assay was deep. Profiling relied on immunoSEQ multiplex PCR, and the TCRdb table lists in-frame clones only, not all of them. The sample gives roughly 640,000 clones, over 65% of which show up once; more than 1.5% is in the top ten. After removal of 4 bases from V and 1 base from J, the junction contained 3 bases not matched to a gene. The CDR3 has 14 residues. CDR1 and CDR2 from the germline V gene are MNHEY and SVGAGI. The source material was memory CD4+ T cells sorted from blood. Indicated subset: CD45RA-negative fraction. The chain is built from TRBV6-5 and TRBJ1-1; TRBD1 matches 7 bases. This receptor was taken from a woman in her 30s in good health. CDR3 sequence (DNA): TGTGCCAGCAGTTCACCAGGGGGGAACACTGAAGCTTTCTTT. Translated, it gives CASSSPGGNTEAFF.